This TCR beta chain originates from a study of T cell responses to AZD1222 COVID-19 vaccine. This table comes from immunoSEQ multiplex PCR, and its TCRdb copy is limited to in-frame clones, with some not included. In the table there are approximately 190,000 clones, around 93% of which are singletons. The CDR3 has 11 residues. CDR1 and CDR2 from the germline V gene are KGHDR and SFDVKD. Trimming shortened V by 7 bases and J by 3 bases, and 5 bases separated the two germline ends. This clone came up once. The chain couples TRBV24-1 to TRBJ1-2, with a weak D call TRBD1 (5 bases). This sequence was found in an adult who received the AZD1222 COVID-19 vaccine. The input for sequencing was peripheral blood, taken 28 days after the second AZD1222 dose. The CDR3 DNA reads TGTGCCACCAGGACAGACTATGGCTACACCTTC. This encodes CATRTDYGYTF.